This T cell receptor (beta chain) was sequenced in a study of cytomegalovirus exposure and HLA in healthy donors. Study-wide findings and caveats: Rare TCR sequences predominated, though certain public TCRs were found in many donors. Among the sequence variants, a highly shared cluster was likely an artifact of sequencing.

Worth noting for this clone: Its matching antigen is unknown.

Primers: 60 Vbeta forward and 13 Jbeta reverse. Measured with immunoSEQ multiplex PCR; TCRdb has only the in-frame clones, and not every one. This sample carries around 170,000 clones, approximately 80% of them seen once, and the ten largest clones take about 0.5%. J gave up 0 bases and V 3 bases, and 10 bases lay outside the gene matches. CDR3 length: 18 amino acids. Germline CDR1 is ENHRY and CDR2 is SYGVKD. Source material: PBMCs. The TCR sequence derives from a woman aged 45-59 years in good health and CMV-seronegative. The V and J genes are TRBV10-3 and TRBJ2-3; 9 nucleotides agree with TRBD2. The CDR3 coding sequence is TGTGCCATCAGTGAAGGTCTAGCGGGACCTACTAGCACAGATACGCAGTATTTT. Protein sequence: CAISEGLAGPTSTDTQYF.